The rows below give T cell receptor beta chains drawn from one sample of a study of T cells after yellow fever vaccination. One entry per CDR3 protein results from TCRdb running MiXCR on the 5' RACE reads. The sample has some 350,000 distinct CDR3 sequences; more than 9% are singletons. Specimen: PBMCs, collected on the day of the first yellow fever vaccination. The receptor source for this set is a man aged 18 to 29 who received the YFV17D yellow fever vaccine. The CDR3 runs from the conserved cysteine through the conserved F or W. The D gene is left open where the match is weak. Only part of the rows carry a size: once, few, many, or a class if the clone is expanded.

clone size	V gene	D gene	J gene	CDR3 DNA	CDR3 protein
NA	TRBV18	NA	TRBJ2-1	TGTGCCAGCTCACCCCCCCACGCCTACAATGAGCAGTTCTTC	CASSPPHAYNEQFF
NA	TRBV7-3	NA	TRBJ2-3	TGTGCCACATCCCACAGGGGGGGATCCACAGATACGCAGTATTTT	CATSHRGGSTDTQYF
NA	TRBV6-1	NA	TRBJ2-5	TGTGCCAGCAGTCCGGGACTGCCGGCCGAGACCCAGTACTTC	CASSPGLPAETQYF
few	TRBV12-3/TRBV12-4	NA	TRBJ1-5	TGTGCCAGCAGGGGCCTCGATAGCAATCAGCCCCAGCATTTT	CASRGLDSNQPQHF
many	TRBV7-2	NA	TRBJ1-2	TGTGCCAGCAGCTCCGGAGCTAACTATGGCTACACCTTC	CASSSGANYGYTF
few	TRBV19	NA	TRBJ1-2	TGTGCCAGTAGTATGCGGGGGGGGCCTGGCTACACCTTC	CASSMRGGPGYTF
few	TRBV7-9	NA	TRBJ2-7	TGTGCCAGCAGCTCCCGTAACGAGCAGTACTTC	CASSSRNEQYF
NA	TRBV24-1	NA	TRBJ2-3	TGTGCCACCAGTGATCAGGTGGATCCAGATACGCAGTATTTT	CATSDQVDPDTQYF
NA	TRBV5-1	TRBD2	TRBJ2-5	TGCGCCAGCAGCTGGGGTAGCGGGGTCTTAGAGGAGACCCAGTACTTC	CASSWGSGVLEETQYF
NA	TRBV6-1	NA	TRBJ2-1	TGTGCCAGCAGTGGGGGGACGAACCCCTACAATGAGCAGTTCTTC	CASSGGTNPYNEQFF
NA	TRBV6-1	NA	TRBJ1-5	TGTGCCAGCAGGGACGGCTTGAATCAGCCCCAGCATTTT	CASRDGLNQPQHF
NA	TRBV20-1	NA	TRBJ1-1	TGCAGTGCTCTCCCCCCGGAATACACTGAAGCTTTCTTT	CSALPPEYTEAFF
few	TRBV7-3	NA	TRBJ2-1	TGTGCCAGCAGTATTGGATTGGAGCAGTTCTTC	CASSIGLEQFF
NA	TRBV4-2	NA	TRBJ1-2	TGTGCCAGCAGCCCCGCTTCGGTTATCTATTGCTACACCTTC	CASSPASVIYCYTF
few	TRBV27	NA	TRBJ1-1	TGTGCCAGCAGTTGGGGGCAGGCGAACACTGAAGCTTTCTTT	CASSWGQANTEAFF
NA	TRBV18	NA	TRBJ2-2	TGTGCCAGCTCAGAACGGGCGCAGGCGAACACCGGGGAGCTGTTTTTT	CASSERAQANTGELFF
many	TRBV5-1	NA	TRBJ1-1	TGCGCCAGCAGTCAGGAGCAGAACACTGAAGCTTTCTTT	CASSQEQNTEAFF
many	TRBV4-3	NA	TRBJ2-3	TGCGCCAGCTCGGGAGAGCCCACAGATACGCAGTATTTT	CASSGEPTDTQYF
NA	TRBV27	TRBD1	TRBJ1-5	TGTGCCAGCAGTCCATGGACAGGGGGTAAAGGTCAGCCCCAGCATTTT	CASSPWTGGKGQPQHF
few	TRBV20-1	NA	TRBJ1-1	TGCAGTGCTAATCAACAGAGCCGTGCGTTCTCGAGGAACACTGAAGCTTTCTTT	CSANQQSRAFSRNTEAFF
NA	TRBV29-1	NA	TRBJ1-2	TGCAGCGTTGAGGCCCGGCGGGGTCGGTATGGCTACACCTTC	CSVEARRGRYGYTF
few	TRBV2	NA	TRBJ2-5	TGTGCCAGCACCCCTCAGGGGGAGACCCAGTACTTC	CASTPQGETQYF